This T cell receptor (beta chain) was observed in a study of T cell responses to AZD1222 COVID-19 vaccine. Study-wide results and caveats: The study sampled repertoires only after the peak T cell response. Clonal diversity was possibly underestimated, and the donors were mostly white British, with more females. AZD1222 recipients seropositive at baseline numbered only five to seven.

Assay: immunoSEQ multiplex PCR; the TCRdb copy retains only in-frame clones and omits some. The sample lists tens of thousands of clones, about 93% occurring once. To note about this clone: The antigen is not known.

V was pared by 6 bases and J by 2 bases, with 6 bases of the junction left unmatched. Germline CDR1 MDHEN, CDR2 SYDVKM. This CDR3 spans 15 amino acids. Analyses pooled second doses at about 4 or about 12 weeks. The source material was peripheral blood, sampled 28 days after the second AZD1222 dose. The rearrangement joins TRBV28 to TRBJ1-5; 8 bases map to TRBD1. The receptor was derived from an adult who received the AZD1222 COVID-19 vaccine. The CDR3 protein is CASSYWTGRNQPQHF. CDR3 DNA: TGTGCCAGCAGCTACTGGACAGGGCGCAATCAGCCCCAGCATTTT.